There are a few counts of the clone carrying this T cell receptor beta chain. The data are from a study of patients and donors after allogeneic stem cell transplantation. V shed 0 bases, J shed 0 bases, and the junction held 4 bases outside the gene matches. The CDR3 has 15 residues. The V gene's germline CDR1 is DFQATT and CDR2 SNEGSKA (reference sequence). TCRdb recomputed calls from the RT-PCR reads with MiXCR, one row per CDR3 protein. This table holds about 410,000 distinct CDR3 sequences, more than 15% found once. The source of this sequence is a human donor who was either an allogeneic HSCT recipient or a stem cell or donor lymphocyte infusion donor (not recorded which). It is not recorded whose cells these are; they may come from a transplant donor. V is TRBV20-1 and J is TRBJ2-7, with 8 positions matching TRBD1. The source material was blood, either unsorted or a sorted T cell fraction (not recorded which). This chain's CDR3 is CSARDTGGHSYEQYF. The CDR3 DNA reads as TGCAGTGCTAGAGATACAGGGGGACACTCCTACGAGCAGTACTTC.